The 2 T cell receptor beta chains below were found in one sample sequenced in a study of cytomegalovirus exposure and HLA in healthy donors. The PCR contained 60 Vbeta and 13 Jbeta primers. The assay was immunoSEQ multiplex PCR, and TCRdb's table has in-frame clones only and misses some. Here the sample spans roughly 6,100 clones, about half being singletons. Source material: PBMCs. The receptors derive from a man under 40 in good health and CMV-seropositive.

This clone appeared a few times. The chain links TRBV30 to TRBJ2-1; D gene uncertain. This CDR3 is built from 13 residues. Germline V gene data show CDR1 as GTSNPN and CDR2 as SVGIG (reference sequence). V lost 4 bases to trimming and J lost 4 bases, with 11 bases between them. The CDR3 DNA follows: TGTGCCTGGACTAGTAATTTGTACAATGAGCAGTTCTTC. Its translation: CAWTSNLYNEQFF.

This clone was detected only a few times. The chain employs TRBV19 and TRBJ1-1, with 7 bases lining up with TRBD1. Germline V lookup: CDR1 LNHDA, CDR2 SQIVND (reference sequence). V shed 6 bases, J shed 4 bases, and the junction held 5 bases outside the gene matches. The CDR3 has 13 residues. The CDR3 nucleotides are TGTGCCAGTAGCCTGGGACAGCTCACTGAAGCTTTCTTT. Its translation: CASSLGQLTEAFF.